Each of the 24 T cell receptor beta chains below was sequenced from the same sample in a study of cytomegalovirus exposure and HLA in healthy donors. Profiling relied on immunoSEQ multiplex PCR, and the TCRdb table lists in-frame clones only, not all of them. Of about 56,000 clones listed, 93% are singletons. Sequencing used PBMCs. These receptors all stem from a woman under 30 in good health and CMV-seropositive.

V usage is TRBV7-6 and J usage is TRBJ2-3; D is ambiguous. Trimming removed 4 bases at V and 0 bases at J, with 5 bases between. The CDR3 extends over 13 amino acids. The V gene's germline CDR1 is SGHVS and CDR2 FNYEAQ. The DNA for the CDR3 is TGTGCCAGCAGCTCCGGTAGCACAGATACGCAGTATTTT. It codes for CASSSGSTDTQYF.

This clone was seen only once. The rearrangement joins TRBV27 to TRBJ2-1, with 7 bases lining up with TRBD2. CDR1 is MNHEY and CDR2 is SMNVEV in the germline V gene (reference sequence). V lost 0 bases and J lost 7; bases outside the gene matches: 9. The CDR3 is 16 residues long. This CDR3 reads CASSLSLRLARNEQFF. CDR3 coding DNA: TGTGCCAGCAGTTTATCCCTACGACTAGCTCGGAATGAGCAGTTCTTC.

V gene TRBV15 combines with J gene TRBJ2-7; D remains ambiguous. The CDR3 has 15 residues. V lost 0 bases and J lost 7, with 16 bases in between. The germline V gene has CDR1 LNHNV and CDR2 YYDKDF (reference sequence). The CDR3 sequence is CATSRDRTRPGEQYF. In DNA form, the CDR3 reads TGTGCCACCAGCAGAGATCGTACCCGGCCGGGTGAGCAGTACTTC.

V gene TRBV21-1 combines with J gene TRBJ1-6. TRBV21-1 is assigned pseudogene status. The length of the CDR3 is 15 residues. The CDR3: CASSNRRPENSPLHF. The CDR3 DNA follows: TGTGCCAGCAGCAACCGGCGGCCCGAGAATTCACCCCTCCACTTT.

The V and J genes are TRBV13 and TRBJ2-5; 9 positions match TRBD1. The germline CDR1 and CDR2 sequences are PRHDT and FYEKMQ (reference sequence). The CDR3 runs 18 residues. J gave up 2 bases and V 0 bases, and 10 bases lay outside the gene matches. The CDR3 is CASSLGGFGTGMQETQYF. CDR3 sequence (DNA): TGTGCCAGCAGCTTAGGCGGGTTCGGGACAGGGATGCAAGAGACCCAGTACTTC.

This chain connects TRBV4-2 to TRBJ1-4, with a weak D call TRBD1 (5 bases). Germline values: CDR1 LGHNA, CDR2 YNFKEQ. V lost 0 bases and J 8 bases, leaving 16 bases between the germline ends. This CDR3 has 16 amino acids. The CDR3 is CASSQERRGMREKLFF. The CDR3, as DNA: TGTGCCAGCAGCCAAGAACGGAGGGGAATGCGGGAAAAACTGTTTTTT.

The J gene is TRBJ2-7, the V gene TRBV7-8, with 8 bases identical to TRBD1. J gave up 1 base and V 5 bases, and 7 bases lay outside the gene matches. The CDR3 consists of 15 residues. The germline V gene has CDR1 SGHVS and CDR2 FQNEAQ. The DNA for the CDR3 is TGTGCCAGCAGCCCAGGGGGCAAGGCGTCCTACGAGCAGTACTTC. Translated, it gives CASSPGGKASYEQYF.

The chain carries TRBV7-3 and TRBJ1-6, with D uncertain. With 2 bases removed from V and 7 bases from J, the gap between germline ends came to 9 bases. Germline V gives CDR1 SGHTA, CDR2 FQGTGA. The CDR3 has 14 residues. The CDR3 here is CASSLAHGNSPLHF. DNA of the CDR3: TGTGCCAGCAGCTTAGCACACGGGAATTCACCCCTCCACTTT.

This clone was seen a single time. V usage is TRBV27 and J usage is TRBJ2-1; 10 bases align to TRBD2. The CDR3 contains 16 residues. CDR1 MNHEY and CDR2 SMNVEV come from the germline V gene (reference sequence). Germline trimming cut 4 bases from V and 3 bases from J; bases unmatched to any gene: 6. This CDR3 is CASSSPSGGIYNEQFF. The CDR3 nucleotides read TGTGCCAGCAGTTCCCCTAGCGGGGGCATCTACAATGAGCAGTTCTTC.

J is TRBJ1-2 and V is TRBV2; D is unresolved. CDR3 size: 13 residues. CDR1 and CDR2 from the germline V gene are SNHLY and FYNNEI. The ends were cut back, 8 bases at V and 0 bases at J, with 10 bases in the middle. DNA for the CDR3: TGTGCCAGCTCGGGGAACTCTAACTATGGCTACACCTTC. This translates into CASSGNSNYGYTF.

V gene TRBV7-7 combines with J gene TRBJ2-7; TRBD1 aligns across 7 bases. Trimming cost V 5 bases and J 3 bases; bases outside gene matches: 10. The CDR3 length is 15 residues. The germline gives CDR1 SSHAT, CDR2 FNYEAQ (reference sequence). For the CDR3, the DNA is TGTGCCAGCAGCCCATTCCCGGGACAGAGCTACGAGCAGTACTTC. This encodes CASSPFPGQSYEQYF.

V usage is TRBV7-2 and J usage is TRBJ2-3; tentatively, D is TRBD2 (6 bases). Trimming cost V 5 bases and J 1 base, with 22 bases left between them. This CDR3 comprises 18 residues. Germline V gene sequence: CDR1 SGHTA, CDR2 FQGNSA. CDR3 residues: CASSPVARSGGGTDTQYF. The DNA of the CDR3 is TGTGCCAGCAGCCCTGTAGCGCGGAGTGGAGGGGGCACAGATACGCAGTATTTT.

The CDR3 sequence is CASRGRKDRTISDSPLHF. CDR3 nucleotides: TGTGCCAGCCGAGGAAGGAAAGACAGGACGATATCGGATTCACCCCTCCACTTT. The chain links TRBV2 to TRBJ1-6; weak D call: TRBD1 (6 bases). The V end was cut by 8 bases, the J end by 8 bases, with 28 bases between. The CDR3 consists of 18 residues. Looked up from germline, CDR1 is SNHLY and CDR2 is FYNNEI.

The rearrangement uses TRBV7-2 and TRBJ1-2; D is ambiguous. Germline CDR1 reads SGHTA; CDR2 reads FQGNSA. Trimming took off 5 bases at V and 1 base at J, with 14 bases between the two ends. This CDR3 has 15 amino acids. The CDR3 DNA sequence: TGTGCCAGCAGCCCTACGACGGCGGTTAACTATGGCTACACCTTC. Protein product: CASSPTTAVNYGYTF.

This chain joins TRBV19 and TRBJ2-3; a possible D gene is TRBD2 (5 bases). Per the germline V gene, CDR1 is LNHDA and CDR2 is SQIVND (reference sequence). The CDR3 consists of 15 residues. V was cut by 2 bases and J by 4 bases, with 13 bases left in between. The CDR3 coding sequence is TGTGCCAGTAGTATATATGCACTAGAGTCAGATACGCAGTATTTT. It specifies CASSIYALESDTQYF.

The chain recombines TRBV9 with TRBJ1-1, with TRBD1 matching 7 bases. This CDR3 contains 15 residues. The J segment lost 4 bases and the V segment lost 0 bases, leaving 6 bases of the junction unmatched. Germline assignment: CDR1 SGDLS and CDR2 YYNGEE. The CDR3 nucleotides read TGTGCCAGCAGCGTAGAGATACAGGGGCTCACTGAAGCTTTCTTT. Translation: CASSVEIQGLTEAFF.

The CDR3 is CASSLAHGTSGGLGTQYF. DNA of the CDR3: TGTGCCAGCAGCTTAGCGCACGGGACTAGCGGGGGGCTGGGGACGCAGTATTTT. This chain links TRBV7-6 with TRBJ2-3; 15 nucleotides align to TRBD2. CDR1 and CDR2 from the germline V gene are SGHVS and FNYEAQ. The CDR3 is 18 residues long. With V trimmed by 0 bases and J by 9 bases, 10 bases remained unmatched.

The CDR3 here is CASRQGNGYTF. DNA of the CDR3: TGTGCCAGCAGACAGGGTAACGGCTACACCTTC. The gene calls are TRBV27 and TRBJ1-2; D is perhaps TRBD1 (6 bases). Trimming took 6 bases from V and 8 from J, leaving 10 bases between them. Germline V gene sequence: CDR1 MNHEY, CDR2 SMNVEV (reference sequence). CDR3 length: 11 residues.

This rearrangement joins TRBV29-1 to TRBJ2-7; D is possibly TRBD2 (6 bases). The CDR3 is 11 residues long. V lost 6 bases, J lost 3 bases, and 9 bases lay in between. Germline V lookup: CDR1 SQVTM, CDR2 ANQGSEA. In DNA, the CDR3 is TGCAGCGTCGGGACTGTCTACGAGCAGTACTTC. It translates to CSVGTVYEQYF.

The chain couples TRBV4-1 to TRBJ2-7; no clear D. The CDR3 is 15 residues long. With 6 bases removed from V and 0 bases from J, the gap between germline ends came to 15 bases. Germline CDR1 is MGHRA and CDR2 is YSYEKL. In DNA form, the CDR3 reads TGCGCCAGCAGTCGGAGCCCCTCCGGCTCCTACGAGCAGTACTTC. It translates to CASSRSPSGSYEQYF.

The chain employs TRBV6-1 and TRBJ2-6, with 7 positions matching TRBD1. Trimming took 4 bases from V and 1 from J; bases not matched to a gene: 4. The CDR3 contains 16 residues. CDR1 is MNHNS, CDR2 SASEGT, per germline. The CDR3 loop reads CASSAQQGSGANVLTF. The CDR3 region has the DNA TGTGCCAGCAGTGCACAACAGGGGTCTGGGGCCAACGTCCTGACTTTC.

The gene calls are TRBV27 and TRBJ2-7; D call uncertain. The CDR3 length is 10 residues. Germline CDR1 is MNHEY and CDR2 is SMNVEV (reference sequence). V was trimmed by 5 bases and J by 7 bases, leaving 6 bases between them. CDR3 in amino acids: CASSRGEQYF. CDR3 coding DNA: TGTGCCAGCAGTCGAGGTGAGCAGTACTTC.

The chain joins TRBV25-1 to TRBJ2-2; the D is unclear. Germline V gene sequence: CDR1 MGHDK, CDR2 SYGVNS. CDR3 length equals 13 residues. The V gene lost 4 bases and the J gene lost 1 base, with 4 bases spanning the gap. The CDR3 reads CASSAGNTGELFF. The CDR3 DNA is TGTGCCAGCAGTGCAGGGAACACCGGGGAGCTGTTTTTT.

This chain uses TRBV6-4 with TRBJ2-2; TRBD2 aligns across 8 bases. The CDR3 extends over 16 amino acids. V lost 3 bases to trimming and J lost 6 bases; unmatched junction nucleotides: 9. The germline V gene encodes CDR1 MRHNA and CDR2 SNTAGT. In DNA form, the CDR3 reads TGTGCCAGCAGTGATACTGCGCGGGGGGACTCCGGGGAGCTGTTTTTT. It translates to CASSDTARGDSGELFF.